The 16 T cell receptor beta chains below come from one sample, sequenced in a study of graft-versus-host responses after intestinal transplantation. Irradiated stimulators labeled with violet dye, 200,000 in number, were plated with 200,000 CFSE-labeled responders. Libraries were prepared by immunoSEQ multiplex PCR; TCRdb keeps only in-frame clonotypes and omits some of them. Here the sample spans 10,000 to 15,000 clones, about 29% being singletons. The sequencing here drew on alloreactive CD8+ T cells from a mixed lymphocyte reaction culture, taken before intestinal transplant. Subset given: CFSE-low proliferating T cells sorted from approximately 6-day pre-transplant mixed lymphocyte reaction (GvH or HvG direction). The receptors stem from a human patient who received an intestinal transplant.

J is TRBJ2-7 and V is TRBV2; the D gene is possibly TRBD1 (6 bases). The V gene's germline CDR1 is SNHLY and CDR2 FYNNEI. Trimming took off 4 bases at V and 1 base at J, with 8 bases between the two ends. The CDR3 consists of 13 residues. The CDR3 DNA is TGTGCCAGCAGTGGGACAGTTTCCTACGAGCAGTACTTC. Its protein product is CASSGTVSYEQYF.

The genes are TRBV29-1 and TRBJ1-1; perhaps TRBD1 as D (5 bases). V lost 3 bases to trimming and J lost 4 bases, with 18 bases between them. Germline CDR1 SQVTM, CDR2 ANQGSEA. The CDR3 is 15 residues long. The CDR3, as DNA: TGCAGCGTTGACGCGGGAGGGGCGGGGGTCACTGAAGCTTTCTTT. Translation gives CSVDAGGAGVTEAFF.

This clone has a handful of counts. V and J are TRBV18 and TRBJ2-7; possible D gene TRBD1, 6 bases. CDR3 size: 14 residues. V lost 1 base to trimming and J lost 2 bases, with 9 bases between them. The germline gives CDR1 KGHSH, CDR2 LQKENI. CDR3 in DNA: TGTGCCAGCTCACCACACAGGGCTCCCTACGAGCAGTACTTC. Its translation: CASSPHRAPYEQYF.

Comment on this clone: This may stem from a read error, because a much larger clone lies one nucleotide away. The V gene is TRBV4-1, the J gene TRBJ1-1; TRBD1 might be the D (6 bases). Germline CDR1 is MGHRA and CDR2 is YSYEKL. The CDR3 runs 14 residues. The CDR3 sequence: CASNQGGTTTEAFF. The CDR3 nucleotides read TGCGCCAGCAACCAAGGGGGGACTACCACTGAAGCTTTCTTT.

The rearrangement uses TRBV6-6 and TRBJ2-1; D call uncertain. The CDR3 is 13 residues long. The germline CDR1 and CDR2 sequences are MNHNY and SVGAGI (reference sequence). The V end lost 2 bases, the J end lost 9 bases, and 11 bases lay between the germline ends. The CDR3 DNA reads as TGTGCCAGCAGTTACGGCCATCCCGGTGAGCAGTTCTTC. Translated, it gives CASSYGHPGEQFF.

J is TRBJ2-3 and V is TRBV27; 7 bases agree with TRBD2. The CDR3 has 16 residues. Germline V lookup: CDR1 MNHEY, CDR2 SMNVEV (reference sequence). Trimming cost V 5 bases and J 10 bases; bases outside gene matches: 18. In nucleotides, the CDR3 is TGTGCCAGCAGTCCCTGGACTAGTACCCCCGTCAGGCCGCAGTATTTT. Protein sequence: CASSPWTSTPVRPQYF.

This chain connects TRBV6-6 to TRBJ2-5, with a possible D match to TRBD2 (6 bases). The CDR3 totals 13 residues. CDR1 is MNHNY, CDR2 SVGAGI, per germline (reference sequence). The germline V and J ends were trimmed by 10 bases and 5 bases, with 17 bases remaining between them. CDR3 region: CATGPGDGETQYF. CDR3 bases: TGTGCCACAGGACCGGGGGATGGGGAGACCCAGTACTTC.

This clone has a single count. In DNA form, the CDR3 reads TGTGCCAGCAGCCCGGACAGGGGAGGTGGCTACACCTTC. Translation: CASSPDRGGGYTF. This sequence joins TRBV13 and TRBJ1-2, with 9 nucleotides matching TRBD1. V dropped 5 bases and J dropped 7; count of bases not matched to a gene: 5. CDR3 length: 13 amino acids. Germline V gene lookup returns CDR1 PRHDT and CDR2 FYEKMQ (reference sequence).

This clone appeared a few times. The chain links TRBV28 to TRBJ1-1, with TRBD1 as a possible D gene (5 bases). CDR3 size: 16 residues. Trimming shortened V by 5 bases and J by 0 bases, and 16 bases separated the two germline ends. Germline CDR1 and CDR2: MDHEN and SYDVKM. CDR3 DNA: TGTGCCAGCAGTCCCCCTGGAGGGGCCATGAACACTGAAGCTTTCTTT. Protein sequence: CASSPPGGAMNTEAFF.

This clone was seen more than once but under ten times. The genes are TRBV5-5 and TRBJ2-3, with 12 bases that match TRBD2. The CDR3 runs 18 residues. Germline V gives CDR1 SGHKS, CDR2 YYEKEE (reference sequence). V lost 0 bases and J lost 2; bases outside the gene matches: 7. For the CDR3, the DNA is TGTGCCAGCAGCTTGGCCAGAAGACTAGCGGGGGACACAGATACGCAGTATTTT. It codes for CASSLARRLAGDTDTQYF.

This clone appeared a few times. The junction departs from germline at one end; a sequencing error may be responsible. The chain couples TRBV10-3 to TRBJ2-7; D uncertain. Germline loops: CDR1 ENHRY, CDR2 SYGVKD. The CDR3 sequence is 14 residues long. CDR3 nucleotides: TGTGCCAGCAGTATCATGGACGGAGCCTACGAGCAGTACTTC. Its protein is CASSIMDGAYEQYF.

The CDR3 sequence is CASSIFGSYNEQFF. The DNA for the CDR3 is TGTGCCAGTAGTATATTTGGGTCCTACAATGAGCAGTTCTTC. V usage is TRBV19 and J usage is TRBJ2-1; D gene uncertain. The CDR3 is 14 residues long. CDR1 LNHDA and CDR2 SQIVND come from the germline V gene (reference sequence). Trimming shortened V by 2 bases and J by 1 base, and 6 bases separated the two germline ends.

This clone was recorded a few times. The chain joins TRBV30 to TRBJ2-1, with D hard to call. This CDR3 is 13 amino acids long. V was cut by 0 bases and J by 7 bases, with 10 bases left in between. CDR1 is GTSNPN, CDR2 SVGIG, per germline (reference sequence). The CDR3: CAWSVRAPNEQFF. For the CDR3, the DNA is TGTGCCTGGAGTGTTCGGGCCCCGAATGAGCAGTTCTTC.

This clone was picked up a small number of times. The chain combines TRBV11-2 with TRBJ2-3, with 9 positions matching TRBD1. Germline values: CDR1 SGHAT, CDR2 FQNNGV. The CDR3 is 19 amino acids. After removal of 5 bases from V and 6 bases from J, the junction contained 21 bases not matched to a gene. The CDR3 nucleotides are TGTGCCAGCAGCCCTACATGGGTGCGGTACACAGGGGGCCAGGATACGCAGTATTTT. Protein product: CASSPTWVRYTGGQDTQYF.

This clone was found a few times. The rearrangement joins TRBV7-6 to TRBJ2-1; D remains ambiguous. The V end lost 1 base, the J end lost 4 bases, and 5 bases lay between the germline ends. The CDR3 runs to 13 residues. CDR1 SGHVS and CDR2 FNYEAQ come from the germline V gene. This chain's CDR3 is CASSLVGYNEQFF. The DNA of the CDR3 is TGTGCCAGCAGCTTAGTGGGTTACAATGAGCAGTTCTTC. Supplemented by reference TRBV7-6 and TRBJ2-1, the full variable domain reads GAGVSQSPRYKVTKRGQDVALRCDPISGHVSLYWYRQALGQGPEFLTYFNYEAQQDKSGLPNDRFSAERPEGSISTLTIQRTEQRDSAMYRCASSLVGYNEQFFGPGTRLTVL.

This clone was counted a few times. The V and J genes are TRBV21-1 and TRBJ1-3. TRBV21-1 is deemed a pseudogene. The CDR3 runs 17 residues. CDR3 nucleotides: TGTGCCAGCAGCCCGATAGTGCTACAACACGCACGAAACACCATATATTTT. This encodes CASSPIVLQHARNTIYF.